One sample yielded the 2 T cell receptor beta chains listed below, sequenced in a study of CD8+CD57+ T cells in acquired aplastic anemia. Using genomic DNA as the template, TCR beta VDJ and CDR3 profiling was carried out. TCRdb reanalysed the reads using MiXCR and keeps one entry per CDR3 protein. The data show roughly 80,000 distinct CDR3 sequences, approximately 45% seen once. Sample: sorted CD4+, CD8+, or CD8+CD57+ T cells (not recorded which) from PBMCs. The receptors were gathered from a human donor in good health, serving as a control.

The chain carries TRBV27 and TRBJ2-7, with D perhaps matching TRBD2 (5 bases). Germline values: CDR1 MNHEY, CDR2 SMNVEV (reference sequence). The germline V and J ends were trimmed by 5 bases and 1 base, with 12 bases remaining between them. The CDR3 contains 14 residues. CDR3 in DNA: TGTGCCAGCAGTACTGGAGGAGTTTCCTACGAGCAGTACTTC. Its translation is CASSTGGVSYEQYF.

J is TRBJ2-1 and V is TRBV29-1, with D unclear. The CDR3 is 13 amino acids. Looked up from germline, CDR1 is SQVTM and CDR2 is ANQGSEA. Trimming left V 7 bases short and J 0 bases short, with 10 bases between. CDR3 bases: TGCAGCGGCGTAGACGGCTCCTACAATGAGCAGTTCTTC. This codes for CSGVDGSYNEQFF.